This T cell receptor (beta chain) was captured in a study of post-analysis software for immune sequencing data. Whole-study findings and limits: A significant reduction in normalized Chao1 diversity was observed in multiple sclerosis patients versus controls. Samples from one preparation batch, clustered by F measure, grouped strongly together. Included in a set of several TRBV segments more frequent in patients than controls were TRBV5-6, TRBV5-1 and TRBV20-1.

Germline V CDR1 and CDR2: SGHDN, FVKESK. This CDR3 has 14 residues. The ends lost 6 bases at V and 1 base at J; junction bases unmatched: 4. On this clonotype: Its antigen is as yet unknown.

Unique-molecular-identifier-tagged TCR beta cDNA libraries were used. TCRdb re-called the PCR reads with MiXCR, one entry per CDR3 protein. The profile shows 450,000 to 650,000 distinct CDR3 sequences, 44% of them singletons. The sequenced sample consisted of blood. This chain links TRBV14 with TRBJ2-7, with TRBD1 matching over 9 bases. This TCR came from a girl aged 5-17 years with multiple sclerosis. The CDR3 coding sequence is TGTGCCAGCAGAACAGGGGGCCGATCCTACGAGCAGTACTTC. The encoded protein is CASRTGGRSYEQYF.